This T cell receptor (beta chain) was retrieved from a study of a mutant IDH1 vaccine in newly diagnosed glioma. At the level of the study: Radiotherapy alone preceded vaccination by 4-6 weeks; alternatively, vaccination started with temozolomide cycles. Treated patients showed a male proportion of around 62%, a female proportion of approximately 40%, and a mean age of around 40 years.

The protocol was immunoSEQ multiplex PCR, while the TCRdb copy is restricted to in-frame clones and leaves out a portion. The sample records about 31,000 clones, about 73% being singletons. As for this clone: Its antigen is not identified.

Time point of the sample: week 11, during vaccination. Every vaccination contained 300 ug of the mutant IDH1 20-mer peptide and was paired with topical imiquimod. Looked up from germline, CDR1 is SGHRS and CDR2 is YFSETQ. The trim removed 6 bases at V and 7 bases at J, leaving 5 bases unmatched. The CDR3 is 14 residues long. The chain couples TRBV5-1 to TRBJ2-1, with 12 nucleotides matching TRBD2. This receptor was obtained from a man aged 25-40 years with glioma. The specimen comprised PBMCs, sampled from a glioma patient whose treatment included an IDH1 peptide vaccine. DNA of the CDR3: TGCGCCAGCACTAGCGGGAGGGGTGGGAATGAGCAGTTCTTC. This encodes CASTSGRGGNEQFF.